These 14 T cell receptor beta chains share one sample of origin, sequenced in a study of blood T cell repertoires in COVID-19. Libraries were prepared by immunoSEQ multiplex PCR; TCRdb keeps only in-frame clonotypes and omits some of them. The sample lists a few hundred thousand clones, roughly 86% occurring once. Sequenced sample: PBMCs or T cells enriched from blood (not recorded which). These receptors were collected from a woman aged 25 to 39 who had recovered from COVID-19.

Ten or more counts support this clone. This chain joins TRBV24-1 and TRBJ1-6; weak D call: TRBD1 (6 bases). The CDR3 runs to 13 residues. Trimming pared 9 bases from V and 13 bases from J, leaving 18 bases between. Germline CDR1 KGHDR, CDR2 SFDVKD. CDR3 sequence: CATQGQSHLPLHF. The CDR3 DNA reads TGTGCCACCCAAGGACAGTCTCACTTGCCCCTCCACTTT.

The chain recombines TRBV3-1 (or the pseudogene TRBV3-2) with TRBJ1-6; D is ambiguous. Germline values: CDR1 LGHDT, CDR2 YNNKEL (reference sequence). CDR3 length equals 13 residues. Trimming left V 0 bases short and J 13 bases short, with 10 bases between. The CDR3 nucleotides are TGTGCCAGCAGCCAAGACTTCGGTTCGCCCCTCCACTTT. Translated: CASSQDFGSPLHF.

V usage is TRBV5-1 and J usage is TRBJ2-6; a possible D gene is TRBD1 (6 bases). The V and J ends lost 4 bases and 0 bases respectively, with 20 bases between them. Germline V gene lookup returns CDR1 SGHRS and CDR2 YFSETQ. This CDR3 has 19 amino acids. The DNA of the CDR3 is TGCGCCAGCAGCATCGGCAGGGGCGCATCTCTCTCTGGGGCCAACGTCCTGACTTTC. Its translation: CASSIGRGASLSGANVLTF.

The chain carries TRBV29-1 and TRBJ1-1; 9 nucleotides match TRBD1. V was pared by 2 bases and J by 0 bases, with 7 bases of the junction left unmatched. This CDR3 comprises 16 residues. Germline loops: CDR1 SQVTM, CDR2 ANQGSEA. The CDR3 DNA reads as TGCAGCGTTGAAACCGGGACAGGGTGGATGAACACTGAAGCTTTCTTT. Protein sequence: CSVETGTGWMNTEAFF.

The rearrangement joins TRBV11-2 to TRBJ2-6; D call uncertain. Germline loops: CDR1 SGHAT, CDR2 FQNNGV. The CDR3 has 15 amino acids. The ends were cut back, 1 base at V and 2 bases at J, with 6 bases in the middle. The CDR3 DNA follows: TGTGCCAGCAGCTTAGGAACTCCTGGGGCCAACGTCCTGACTTTC. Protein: CASSLGTPGANVLTF.

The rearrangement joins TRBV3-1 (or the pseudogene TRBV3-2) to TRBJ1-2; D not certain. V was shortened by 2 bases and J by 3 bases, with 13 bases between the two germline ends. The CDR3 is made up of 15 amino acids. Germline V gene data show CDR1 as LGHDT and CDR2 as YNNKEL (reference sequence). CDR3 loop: CASSQLSLSDYGYTF. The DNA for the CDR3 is TGTGCCAGCAGCCAACTGTCACTTTCGGACTATGGCTACACCTTC.

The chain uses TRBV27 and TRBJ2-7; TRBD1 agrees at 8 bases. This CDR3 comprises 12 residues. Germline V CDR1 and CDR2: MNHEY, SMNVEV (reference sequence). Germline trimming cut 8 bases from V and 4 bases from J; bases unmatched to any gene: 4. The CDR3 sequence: CASFDRGYEQYF. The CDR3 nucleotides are TGTGCCAGCTTCGACAGGGGTTACGAGCAGTACTTC.

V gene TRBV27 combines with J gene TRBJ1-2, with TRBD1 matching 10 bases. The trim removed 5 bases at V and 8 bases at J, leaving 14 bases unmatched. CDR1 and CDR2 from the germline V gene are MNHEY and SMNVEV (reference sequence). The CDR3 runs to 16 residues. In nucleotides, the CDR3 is TGTGCCAGCAGTCCCTATCGGACAGGGGGAGGCTTCGGCTACACCTTC. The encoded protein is CASSPYRTGGGFGYTF.

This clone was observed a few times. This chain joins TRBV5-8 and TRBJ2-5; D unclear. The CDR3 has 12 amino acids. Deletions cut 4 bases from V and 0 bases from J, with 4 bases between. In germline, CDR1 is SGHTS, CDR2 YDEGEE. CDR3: CASSAHQETQYF. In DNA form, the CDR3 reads TGTGCCAGCAGCGCGCACCAAGAGACCCAGTACTTC.

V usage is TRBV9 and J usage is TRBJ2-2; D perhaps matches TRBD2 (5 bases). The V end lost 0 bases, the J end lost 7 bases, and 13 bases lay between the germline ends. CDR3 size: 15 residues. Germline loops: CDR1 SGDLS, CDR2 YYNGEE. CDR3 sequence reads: CASSVAGTGIGELFF. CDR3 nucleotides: TGTGCCAGCAGCGTAGCTGGCACGGGGATCGGGGAGCTGTTTTTT.

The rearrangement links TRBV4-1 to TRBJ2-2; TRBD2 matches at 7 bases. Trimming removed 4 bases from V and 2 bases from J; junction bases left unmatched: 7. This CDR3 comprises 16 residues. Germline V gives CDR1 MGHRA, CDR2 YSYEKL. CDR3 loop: CASSPSGRRNTGELFF. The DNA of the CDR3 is TGCGCCAGCAGCCCTAGCGGTAGAAGAAACACCGGGGAGCTGTTTTTT.

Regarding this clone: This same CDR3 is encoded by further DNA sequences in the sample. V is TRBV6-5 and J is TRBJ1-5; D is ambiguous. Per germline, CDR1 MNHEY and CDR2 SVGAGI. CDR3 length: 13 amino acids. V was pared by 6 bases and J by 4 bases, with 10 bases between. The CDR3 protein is CASSPAGNQPQHF. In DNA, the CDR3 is TGTGCCAGCAGCCCCGCGGGGAATCAGCCCCAGCATTTT.

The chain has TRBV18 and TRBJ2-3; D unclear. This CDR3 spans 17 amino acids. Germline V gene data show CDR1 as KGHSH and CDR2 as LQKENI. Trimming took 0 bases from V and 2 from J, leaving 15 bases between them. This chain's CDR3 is CASSPPLAGTYTDTQYF. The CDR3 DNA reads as TGTGCCAGCTCACCACCGTTGGCAGGCACTTACACAGATACGCAGTATTTT.

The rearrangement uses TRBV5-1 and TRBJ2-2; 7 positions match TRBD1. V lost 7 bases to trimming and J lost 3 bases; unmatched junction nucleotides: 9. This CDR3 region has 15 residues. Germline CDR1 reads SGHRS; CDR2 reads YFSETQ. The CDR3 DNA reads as TGCGCCAGCTTCTTCGGGACAGACGACACCGGGGAGCTGTTTTTT. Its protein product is CASFFGTDDTGELFF.